This entry features one T cell receptor (beta chain) sequence. What it recognizes is unknown. This record comes from a study of T cell repertoires in aging, cancer and after chemotherapy. As for the study in general: Paired samples before and after chemotherapy came from chronic lymphocytic leukemia patients on fludarabine- or bendamustine-based regimens.

Study-level findings and limits: In each cancer cohort, median generation probability increased across chemotherapy, suggesting thymic output rebounded. The repertoire data cannot show anything about immunological memory following chemotherapy.

Peripheral blood genomic DNA, not sorted cells or RNA, was the template. TRB rearrangements spanning V, D and J were amplified using mixed TRB-A/B primers. TCRdb fed the multiplex PCR reads into MiXCR, producing one record per CDR3 protein. Of some 4,300 distinct CDR3 sequences listed, under 35% are singletons. Germline V gene data show CDR1 as KGHDR and CDR2 as SFDVKD. Trimming pared 3 bases from V and 0 bases from J, leaving 9 bases between. This CDR3 is 15 amino acids long. This chain connects TRBV24-1 to TRBJ2-3, with D unresolved. The TCR sequence derives from a human donor with a blood cancer. What was sequenced was blood. The CDR3 spells CATSDGFFSTDTQYF. DNA for the CDR3: TGTGCCACCAGTGATGGTTTCTTTAGCACAGATACGCAGTATTTT.